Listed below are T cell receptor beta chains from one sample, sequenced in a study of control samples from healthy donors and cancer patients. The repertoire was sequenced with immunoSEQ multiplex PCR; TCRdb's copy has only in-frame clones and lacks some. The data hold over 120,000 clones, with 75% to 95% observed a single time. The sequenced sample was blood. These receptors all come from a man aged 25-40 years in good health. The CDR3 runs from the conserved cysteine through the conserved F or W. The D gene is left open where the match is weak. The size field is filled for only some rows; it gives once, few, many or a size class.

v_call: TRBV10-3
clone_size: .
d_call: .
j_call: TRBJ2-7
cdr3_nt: TGTGCCATCAGGTCGCGGTACGAGCAGTACTTC
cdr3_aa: CAIRSRYEQYF

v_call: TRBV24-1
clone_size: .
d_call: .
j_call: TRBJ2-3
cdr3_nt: TGTGCCACCAGACAGTCAATGGGTACAGATACGCAGTATTTT
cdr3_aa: CATRQSMGTDTQYF

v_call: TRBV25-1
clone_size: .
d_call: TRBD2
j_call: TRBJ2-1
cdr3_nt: TGTGCCAGCAGTGACACGGGGGGACTAGCGGAGGATGAGCAGTTCTTC
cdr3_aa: CASSDTGGLAEDEQFF

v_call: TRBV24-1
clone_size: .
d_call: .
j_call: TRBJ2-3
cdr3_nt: TGTGCCACCAGTGATAAAAAACTGGACGGGACAGATACGCAGTATTTT
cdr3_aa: CATSDKKLDGTDTQYF

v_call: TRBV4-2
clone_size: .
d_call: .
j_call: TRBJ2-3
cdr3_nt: TGTGCCAGCAGCCACGCCGGGGGCGATACGCAGTATTTT
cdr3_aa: CASSHAGGDTQYF

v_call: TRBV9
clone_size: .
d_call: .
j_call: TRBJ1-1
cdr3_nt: TGTGCCAGCAGCGTAGAAACCAACACTGAAGCTTTCTTT
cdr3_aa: CASSVETNTEAFF

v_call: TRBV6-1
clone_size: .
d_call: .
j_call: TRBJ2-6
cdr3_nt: TGTGCCAGCAGTGAACTAGGGACTGGGGCCAACGTCCTGACTTTC
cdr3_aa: CASSELGTGANVLTF

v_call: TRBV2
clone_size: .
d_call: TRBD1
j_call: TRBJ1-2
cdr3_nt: TGTGCCAGCAGTGAAGCGGGACAGGGGCTAAATGGCTACACCTTC
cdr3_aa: CASSEAGQGLNGYTF

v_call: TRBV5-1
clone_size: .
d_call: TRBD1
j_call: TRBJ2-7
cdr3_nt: TGCGCCAGCAGCTTGGAGAGGACAGGGGATGAGCAGTACTTC
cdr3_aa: CASSLERTGDEQYF

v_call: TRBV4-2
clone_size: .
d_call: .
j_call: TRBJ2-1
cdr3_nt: TGTGCCAGCAGCCAAGAAGTGGGGGCCCGATACAATGAGCAGTTCTTC
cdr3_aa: CASSQEVGARYNEQFF

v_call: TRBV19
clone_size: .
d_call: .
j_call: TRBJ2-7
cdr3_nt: TGTGCCAGTAGTATAGACAGGAGAGACACCTACGAGCAGTACTTC
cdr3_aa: CASSIDRRDTYEQYF

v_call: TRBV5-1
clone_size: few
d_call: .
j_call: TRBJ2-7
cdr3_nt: TGCGCCAGCAGCCCCGGGGGCTACGTCGGGAACGAGCAGTACTTC
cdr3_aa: CASSPGGYVGNEQYF

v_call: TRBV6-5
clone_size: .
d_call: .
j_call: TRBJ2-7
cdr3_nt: TGTGCCAGCAGTACCGGGGGACCCTACGAGCAGTACTTC
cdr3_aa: CASSTGGPYEQYF

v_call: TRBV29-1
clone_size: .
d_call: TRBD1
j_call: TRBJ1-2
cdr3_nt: TGCAGCGTTGAAAGTAGAGACAGGGCGGTCGGGGGCTACACCTTC
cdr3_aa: CSVESRDRAVGGYTF

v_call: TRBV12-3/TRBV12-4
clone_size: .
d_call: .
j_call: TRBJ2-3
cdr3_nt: TGTGCCAGCAGTTTAGGGGGGGCAGATACGCAGTATTTT
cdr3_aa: CASSLGGADTQYF

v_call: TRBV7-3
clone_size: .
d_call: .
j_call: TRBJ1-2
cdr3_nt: TGTGCCAGCAGCCCTGACGGAAGCGAACGCTACACCTTC
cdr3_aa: CASSPDGSERYTF

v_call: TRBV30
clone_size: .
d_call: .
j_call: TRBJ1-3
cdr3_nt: TGTGCCCTTTTGCCCGGGGTTCGGTCTGGAAACACCATATATTTT
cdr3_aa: CALLPGVRSGNTIYF

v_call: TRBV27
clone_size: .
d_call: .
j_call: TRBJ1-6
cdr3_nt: TGTGCCAGCAGTCAGACAGTCTCAAATTCACCCCTCCACTTT
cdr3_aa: CASSQTVSNSPLHF

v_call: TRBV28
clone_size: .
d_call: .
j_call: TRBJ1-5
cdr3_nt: TGTGCCAGCAGTCCCCGGAGTAGGGGCAATCAGCCCCAGCATTTT
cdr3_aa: CASSPRSRGNQPQHF

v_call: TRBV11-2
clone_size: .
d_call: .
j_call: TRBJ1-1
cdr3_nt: TGTGCCAGCAGCTTAAAAGGGGACACTGAAGCTTTCTTT
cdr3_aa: CASSLKGDTEAFF

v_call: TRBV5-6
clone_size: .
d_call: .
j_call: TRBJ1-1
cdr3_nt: TGTGCCAGCAGCTTGGGAGGGGGCACTGAAGCTTTCTTT
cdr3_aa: CASSLGGGTEAFF

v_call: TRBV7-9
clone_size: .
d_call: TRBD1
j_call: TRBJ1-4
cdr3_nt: TGTGCCAGCAGCTTAAGAGGGGGCGACGAAAAACTGTTTTTT
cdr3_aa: CASSLRGGDEKLFF

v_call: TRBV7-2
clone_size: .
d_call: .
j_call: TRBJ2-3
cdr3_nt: TGTGCCAGCAGCTTAGTCGGGGGGCTGACAGATACGCAGTATTTT
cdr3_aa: CASSLVGGLTDTQYF

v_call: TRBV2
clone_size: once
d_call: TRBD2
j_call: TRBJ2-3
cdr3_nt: TGTGCCAGCAGTGGTAGAAAGCGGGGACTAGCAAGCACAGATACGCAGTATTTT
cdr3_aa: CASSGRKRGLASTDTQYF

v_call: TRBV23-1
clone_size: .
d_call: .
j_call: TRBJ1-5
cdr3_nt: TGCGCCAGCAGTCCAGACTACCGGGACAATTATAGCAATCAGCCCCAGCATTTT
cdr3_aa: CASSPDYRDNYSNQPQHF

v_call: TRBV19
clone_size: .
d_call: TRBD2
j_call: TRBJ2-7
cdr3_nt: TGTGCCAGTAAACCCGGGACTAGCCTCTACGAGCAGTACTTC
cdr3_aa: CASKPGTSLYEQYF

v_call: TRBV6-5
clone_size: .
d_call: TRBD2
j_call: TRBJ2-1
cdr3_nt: TGTGCCAGCAGTTGGAGTTGGGAGGGTGAGCAGTTCTTC
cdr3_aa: CASSWSWEGEQFF

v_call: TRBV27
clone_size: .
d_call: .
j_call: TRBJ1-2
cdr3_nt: TGTGCCAGCTGCCCGGCAGGACCATCTAACTATGGCTACACCTTC
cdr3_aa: CASCPAGPSNYGYTF

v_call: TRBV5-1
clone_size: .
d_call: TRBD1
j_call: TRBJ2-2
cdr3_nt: TGCGCCAGCAGCTTGGGGGACAGGGAGGCCGGGGAGCTGTTTTTT
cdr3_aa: CASSLGDREAGELFF

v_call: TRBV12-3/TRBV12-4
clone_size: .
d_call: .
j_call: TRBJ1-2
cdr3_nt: TGTGCCAGCAGTTTGGCTGCAGGGGATGGCTACACCTTC
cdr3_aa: CASSLAAGDGYTF

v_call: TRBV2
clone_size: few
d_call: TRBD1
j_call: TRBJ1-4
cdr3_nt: TGTGCCAGCAGTGAACAGGGGGCGGCTAATGAAAAACTGTTTTTT
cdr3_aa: CASSEQGAANEKLFF

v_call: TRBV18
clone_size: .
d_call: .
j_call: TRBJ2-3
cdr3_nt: TGTGCCAGCTCCCCCGCGGGAGATACGCAGTATTTT
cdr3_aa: CASSPAGDTQYF

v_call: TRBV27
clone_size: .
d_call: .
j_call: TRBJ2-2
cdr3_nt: TGTGCCAGCAGTACTACAGCGTTCGCGAACACCGGGGAGCTGTTTTTT
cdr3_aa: CASSTTAFANTGELFF

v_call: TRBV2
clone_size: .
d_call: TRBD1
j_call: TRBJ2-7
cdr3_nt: TGTGCCAGTACGACAGGGAGCTCCTACGAGCAGTACTTC
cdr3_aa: CASTTGSSYEQYF

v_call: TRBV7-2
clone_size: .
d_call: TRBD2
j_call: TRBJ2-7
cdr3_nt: TGTGCCAGCAGCATTCCGACCGGGACTAGCGGGGGCGAGCAGTACTTC
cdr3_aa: CASSIPTGTSGGEQYF

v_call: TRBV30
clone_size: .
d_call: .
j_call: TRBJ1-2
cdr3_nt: TGTGCCTGGAGTGTACGATGGGGCTCCTATGGCTACACCTTC
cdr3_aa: CAWSVRWGSYGYTF

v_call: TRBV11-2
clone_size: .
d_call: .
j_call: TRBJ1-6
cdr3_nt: TGTGCCAGCAGCCGGACGATAGGCAATTCACCCCTCCACTTT
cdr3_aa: CASSRTIGNSPLHF

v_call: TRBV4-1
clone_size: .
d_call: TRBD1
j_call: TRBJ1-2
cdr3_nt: TGCGCCAGCAGCCAAAAAGACAGGGTAGACTATGGCTACACCTTC
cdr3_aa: CASSQKDRVDYGYTF

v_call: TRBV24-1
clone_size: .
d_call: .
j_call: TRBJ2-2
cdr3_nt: TGTGCCACCAGTGATCTCTCTGATGAGTTTGGGACCGGGGAGCTGTTTTTT
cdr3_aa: CATSDLSDEFGTGELFF

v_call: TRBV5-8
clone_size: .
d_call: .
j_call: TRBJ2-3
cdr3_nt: TGTGCCAGCAGCTTGGAGGGGCAGACATCCACAGATACGCAGTATTTT
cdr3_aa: CASSLEGQTSTDTQYF

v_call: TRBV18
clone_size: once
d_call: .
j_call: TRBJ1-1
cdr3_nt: TGTGCCAGCTCACCAGGGGGTTATCGGGAAGAAGCTTTCTTT
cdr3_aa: CASSPGGYREEAFF

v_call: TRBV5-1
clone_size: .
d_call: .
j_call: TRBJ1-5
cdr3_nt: TGCGCCAGCATTCCGGGGGATAGCAATCAGCCCCAGCATTTT
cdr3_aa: CASIPGDSNQPQHF

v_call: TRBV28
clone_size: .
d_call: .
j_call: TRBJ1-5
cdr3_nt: TGTGCCAGCAGTTTCAGTTATCAGCCCCAGCATTTT
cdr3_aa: CASSFSYQPQHF

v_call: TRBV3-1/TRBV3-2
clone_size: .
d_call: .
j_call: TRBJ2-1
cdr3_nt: TGTGCCAGCAGCCAAGATGAGGGCGTCCTTACAAACAATGAGCAGTTCTTC
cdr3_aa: CASSQDEGVLTNNEQFF

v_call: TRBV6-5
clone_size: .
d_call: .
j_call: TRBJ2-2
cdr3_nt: TGTGCCAGCAGAAGGTACACCGGGGAGCTGTTTTTT
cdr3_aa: CASRRYTGELFF